These 2 T cell receptor beta chains share one sample of origin, sequenced in a study of T cells in localized non-small cell lung cancer. Only in-frame clones appear in the TCRdb table, and some are missing; sequencing was by immunoSEQ multiplex PCR. The sample lists approximately 41,000 clones, about 85% occurring once. Sequences were derived from peripheral blood, sampled before any cancer treatment. Receptor source: a woman aged 18 to 50 with stage III lung adenocarcinoma.

The rearrangement links TRBV25-1 to TRBJ2-4, with TRBD1 as a possible D gene (5 bases). V was cut by 3 bases and J by 1 base, with 10 bases left in between. There are 15 residues in the CDR3. Germline V gives CDR1 MGHDK, CDR2 SYGVNS. The CDR3 reads CASSEQGFAKNIQYF. DNA for the CDR3: TGTGCCAGCAGTGAGCAGGGTTTTGCCAAAAACATTCAGTACTTC.

The rearrangement uses TRBV9 and TRBJ1-4, with D perhaps matching TRBD1 (6 bases). Between the trimmed V and J ends, which lost 3 bases and 7 bases, there was a span of 16 bases. Germline-derived CDR1 and CDR2 are SGDLS and YYNGEE. This CDR3 comprises 15 residues. The CDR3 here is CASSGRGQVGEKLFF. For the CDR3, the DNA is TGTGCCAGCAGCGGGCGGGGGCAGGTCGGTGAAAAACTGTTTTTT.